This T cell receptor beta chain was identified in a study of metastatic and nonmetastatic thyroid tumors. Points from the study as a whole: Compared with benign nodules, malignant thyroid tumors were reported to have significantly higher TCR beta diversity in both blood and tumor.

Prior to thyroid surgery, none of the patients had received any treatment. TCRdb re-called the PCR reads via MiXCR. The table has roughly 20,000 clones, about a third seen once. Germline CDR1 reads MNHNS; CDR2 reads SASEGT. V was cut by 7 bases and J by 0 bases, with 21 bases left in between. CDR3 length: 17 residues. In this sample, this clone turned up a few times. Its antigen is unknown. The source material was tumor tissue. The receptor was isolated from a male donor with papillary thyroid cancer or a benign thyroid nodule (not recorded which). Some clones in this sample may be carry-over from other donors' samples. The rearrangement uses TRBV6-1 and TRBJ1-1; tentatively, D is TRBD1 (5 bases). The CDR3: CASNFLAAGTMNTEAFF. In DNA, the CDR3 is TGTGCCAGCAACTTCTTGGCGGCGGGGACGATGAACACTGAAGCTTTCTTT.